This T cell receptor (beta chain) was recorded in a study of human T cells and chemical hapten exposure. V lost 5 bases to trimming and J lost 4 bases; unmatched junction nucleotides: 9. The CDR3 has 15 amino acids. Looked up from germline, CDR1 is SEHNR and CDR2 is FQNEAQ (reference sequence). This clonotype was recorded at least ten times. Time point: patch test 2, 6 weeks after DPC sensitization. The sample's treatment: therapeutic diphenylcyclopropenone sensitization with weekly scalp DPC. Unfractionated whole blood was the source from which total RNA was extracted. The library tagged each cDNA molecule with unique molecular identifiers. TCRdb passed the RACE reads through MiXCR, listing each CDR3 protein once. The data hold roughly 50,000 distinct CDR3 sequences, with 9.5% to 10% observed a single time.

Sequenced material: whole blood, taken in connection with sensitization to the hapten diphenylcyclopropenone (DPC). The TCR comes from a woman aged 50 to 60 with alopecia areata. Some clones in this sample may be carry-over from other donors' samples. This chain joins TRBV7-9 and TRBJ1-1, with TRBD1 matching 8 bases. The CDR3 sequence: CASSRNGQGATEAFF. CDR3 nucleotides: TGTGCCAGCAGCCGTAACGGACAGGGAGCCACTGAAGCTTTCTTT.